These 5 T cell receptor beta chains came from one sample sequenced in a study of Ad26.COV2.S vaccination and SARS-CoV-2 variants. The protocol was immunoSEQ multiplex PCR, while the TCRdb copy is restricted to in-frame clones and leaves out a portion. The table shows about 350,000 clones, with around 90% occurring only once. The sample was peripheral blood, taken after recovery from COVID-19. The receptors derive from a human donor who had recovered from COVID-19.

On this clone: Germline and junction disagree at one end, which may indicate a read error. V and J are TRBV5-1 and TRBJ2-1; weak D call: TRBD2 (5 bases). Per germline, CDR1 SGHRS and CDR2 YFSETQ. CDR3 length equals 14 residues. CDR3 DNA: TGCGCCAGCAGCTTACCTAGCCCCTACGATGAGCAGTTCTTC. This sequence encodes CASSLPSPYDEQFF.

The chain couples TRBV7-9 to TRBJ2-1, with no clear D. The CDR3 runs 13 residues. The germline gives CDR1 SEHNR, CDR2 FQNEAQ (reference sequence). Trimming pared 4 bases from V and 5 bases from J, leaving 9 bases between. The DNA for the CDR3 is TGTGCCAGCAGCTCCTCCCGGGACAATGAGCAGTTCTTC. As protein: CASSSSRDNEQFF. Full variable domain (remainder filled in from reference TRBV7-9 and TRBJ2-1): DTGVSQNPRHKITKRGQNVTFRCDPISEHNRLYWYRQTLGQGPEFLTYFQNEAQLEKSRLLSDRFSAERPKGSFSTLEIQRTEQGDSAMYLCASSSSRDNEQFFGPGTRLTVL.

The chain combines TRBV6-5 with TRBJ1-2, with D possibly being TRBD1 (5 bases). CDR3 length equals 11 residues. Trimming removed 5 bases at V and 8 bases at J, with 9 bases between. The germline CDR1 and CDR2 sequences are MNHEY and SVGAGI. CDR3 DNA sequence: TGTGCCAGCAGTCAGGGTTTCGGCTACACCTTC. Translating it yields CASSQGFGYTF.

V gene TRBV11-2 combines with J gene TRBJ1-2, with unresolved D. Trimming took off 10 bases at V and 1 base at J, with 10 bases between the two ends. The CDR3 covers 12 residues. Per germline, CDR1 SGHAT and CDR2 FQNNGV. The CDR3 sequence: CATYSLNYGYTF. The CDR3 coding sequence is TGTGCCACGTACAGCCTTAACTATGGCTACACCTTC.

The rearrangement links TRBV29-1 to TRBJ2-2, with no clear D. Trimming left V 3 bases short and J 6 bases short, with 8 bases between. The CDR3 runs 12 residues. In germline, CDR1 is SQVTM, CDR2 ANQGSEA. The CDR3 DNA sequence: TGCAGCGTTGATCGGCATTCCGGGGAGCTGTTTTTT. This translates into CSVDRHSGELFF.